This is a list of T cell receptor beta chains from one sample in a study of cytomegalovirus exposure and HLA in healthy donors. Sequencing used immunoSEQ multiplex PCR; TCRdb keeps in-frame clones, though not all of them. The clone table shows approximately 70,000 clones, with the ten largest holding about 4%. Sequencing input: PBMCs. These receptors were taken from a female donor in good health and CMV-seropositive. Each CDR3 is given with its conserved first and last residue. Each record gives: V gene, J gene, D gene, CDR3 protein, CDR3 DNA. D genes are given only for firm matches.

TRBV18	TRBJ1-2	.	CASSPLCGYTF	TGTGCCAGCTCACCACTATGTGGCTACACCTTC
TRBV29-1	TRBJ1-1	TRBD1	CSSLTGGSEAFF	TGCAGCTCCCTGACAGGGGGGTCTGAAGCTTTCTTT
TRBV29-1	TRBJ1-2	.	CSAPRPGDYGYTF	TGCAGCGCCCCCAGGCCAGGGGACTATGGCTACACCTTC
TRBV27	TRBJ2-1	TRBD2	CASTSGVLYNEQFF	TGTGCCAGCACAAGCGGGGTTCTCTACAATGAGCAGTTCTTC
TRBV5-6	TRBJ2-7	.	CASSLQGDEQYF	TGTGCCAGCAGCTTGCAGGGCGACGAGCAGTACTTC
TRBV6-5	TRBJ1-2	TRBD1	CASSPIRDRSYGYTF	TGTGCCAGCAGTCCTATTCGGGACAGGAGCTATGGCTACACCTTC
TRBV18	TRBJ1-2	.	CASSPIREDGYTF	TGTGCCAGCTCACCCATCAGGGAGGATGGCTACACCTTC
TRBV7-2	TRBJ2-7	TRBD2	CASSTQSGSAYEQYF	TGTGCCAGCAGCACCCAGAGCGGGAGCGCCTACGAGCAGTACTTC
TRBV5-1	TRBJ2-5	.	CASSSYTQETQYF	TGCGCCAGCAGCTCCTATACTCAAGAGACCCAGTACTTC
TRBV4-3	TRBJ1-4	.	CASSQTGVLDEKLFF	TGCGCCAGCAGCCAAACCGGAGTACTGGATGAAAAACTGTTTTTT
TRBV9	TRBJ1-6	.	CASSPKDQARDSPLHF	TGTGCCAGCAGCCCCAAGGACCAAGCGAGGGATTCACCCCTCCACTTT
TRBV14	TRBJ2-7	.	CASSQDSGNFYEQYF	TGTGCCAGCAGCCAAGATTCCGGGAATTTCTACGAGCAGTACTTC
TRBV7-6	TRBJ2-7	.	CASSPGGLWEQYF	TGTGCCAGCAGCCCCGGAGGACTGTGGGAGCAGTACTTC
TRBV6-5	TRBJ2-7	TRBD2	CASSYSETSVEQYF	TGTGCCAGCAGTTACTCCGAGACTAGCGTCGAGCAGTACTTC
TRBV7-9	TRBJ2-7	.	CASSFRGDEQYF	TGTGCCAGCAGCTTTCGCGGGGACGAGCAGTACTTC
TRBV11-3	TRBJ2-7	.	CASSRRDSLAEQYF	TGTGCCAGCAGCCGTCGTGACAGTCTTGCCGAGCAGTACTTC
TRBV9	TRBJ1-4	.	CASSVAATNEKLFF	TGTGCCAGCAGCGTAGCGGCAACTAATGAAAAACTGTTTTTT
TRBV18	TRBJ2-1	TRBD1	CASSPRDRNNEQFF	TGTGCCAGCTCACCGAGGGACAGGAACAATGAGCAGTTCTTC
TRBV29-1	TRBJ2-7	.	CSVQGNYEQYF	TGCAGCGTGCAGGGAAACTACGAGCAGTACTTC
TRBV18	TRBJ1-6	TRBD1	CASSLRWDRDSPLHF	TGTGCCAGCTCCCTTCGGTGGGACAGGGACTCACCCCTCCACTTT
TRBV7-6	TRBJ2-7	.	CASSLVGTSSVPEQYF	TGTGCCAGCAGCTTAGTAGGGACGTCTAGCGTGCCCGAGCAGTACTTC
TRBV4-3	TRBJ2-7	.	CASSQDHASAYEQYF	TGCGCCAGCAGCCAAGATCACGCGAGCGCCTACGAGCAGTACTTC
TRBV25-1	TRBJ2-2	.	CASSEVLASEHGELFF	TGTGCCAGCAGTGAGGTGTTAGCGTCGGAGCACGGGGAGCTGTTTTTT
TRBV7-9	TRBJ1-2	.	CASSLAHMGGYGYTF	TGTGCCAGCAGCTTAGCGCATATGGGGGGCTATGGCTACACCTTC
TRBV5-4	TRBJ2-7	.	CASSLALGPYEQYF	TGTGCCAGCAGCTTGGCTTTGGGCCCCTACGAGCAGTACTTC
TRBV9	TRBJ1-2	.	CASSVGHLNYGYTF	TGTGCCAGCAGCGTTGGACACCTTAACTATGGCTACACCTTC
TRBV6-5	TRBJ1-1	.	CASSYDRGATEAFF	TGTGCCAGCAGTTACGACCGGGGTGCGACTGAAGCTTTCTTT
TRBV18	TRBJ2-3	.	CASSPLGNTQYF	TGTGCCAGCTCACCCCTTGGCAATACGCAGTATTTT
TRBV6-5	TRBJ2-7	TRBD2	CASSYSSGGGSYEQYF	TGTGCCAGCAGTTACTCGTCCGGGGGAGGGTCCTACGAGCAGTACTTC
TRBV13	TRBJ2-7	.	CASRQPGPQGYEQYF	TGTGCCAGCAGACAACCCGGGCCCCAGGGCTACGAGCAGTACTTC
TRBV11-1	TRBJ1-1	.	CASSWAGINTEAFF	TGTGCCAGCAGCTGGGCGGGAATTAACACTGAAGCTTTCTTT
TRBV9	TRBJ2-5	.	CASSELDSQETQYF	TGTGCCAGCAGCGAATTGGACAGCCAAGAGACCCAGTACTTC
TRBV2	TRBJ2-5	TRBD1	CASSVRTGGETQYF	TGTGCCAGCAGTGTAAGGACAGGGGGAGAGACCCAGTACTTC
TRBV6-5	TRBJ2-7	TRBD1	CASSWGQGTSQYF	TGTGCCAGCAGTTGGGGACAGGGGACGTCGCAGTACTTC
TRBV19	TRBJ2-1	TRBD1	CASSTGQGWGNEQFF	TGTGCCAGTAGTACAGGACAGGGCTGGGGGAATGAGCAGTTCTTC
TRBV7-2	TRBJ2-5	TRBD2	CASSKKGLGQETQYF	TGTGCCAGCAGCAAAAAGGGACTAGGGCAAGAGACCCAGTACTTC
TRBV5-1	TRBJ2-7	.	CASSQGSSDSYEQYF	TGCGCCAGCAGCCAGGGGTCCAGTGATTCCTACGAGCAGTACTTC
TRBV5-1	TRBJ2-2	.	CASSLSPMNTGELFF	TGCGCCAGCAGCCTTTCCCCTATGAACACCGGGGAGCTGTTTTTT
TRBV5-1	TRBJ2-5	.	CASSLGGAGWGETQYF	TGCGCCAGCAGCTTGGGCGGAGCAGGGTGGGGAGAGACCCAGTACTTC
TRBV5-4	TRBJ2-7	TRBD1	CASSPLGTGAYEQYF	TGTGCCAGCAGCCCCCTCGGGACAGGCGCCTACGAGCAGTACTTC
TRBV28	TRBJ2-7	TRBD1	CASSSPGTAAYEQYF	TGTGCCAGCAGTTCCCCCGGGACAGCCGCCTACGAGCAGTACTTC
TRBV7-9	TRBJ2-5	TRBD2	CASSLRGLAGTQYF	TGTGCCAGCAGCTTACGGGGACTAGCCGGGACCCAGTACTTC
TRBV5-4	TRBJ2-2	TRBD1	CASSKDRGTGELFF	TGTGCCAGCAGCAAAGACAGGGGGACCGGGGAGCTGTTTTTT
TRBV5-1	TRBJ2-1	TRBD1	CASSLMDRYNEQFF	TGCGCCAGCAGCTTGATGGACAGGTACAATGAGCAGTTCTTC
TRBV25-1	TRBJ2-7	TRBD1	CASSEFGTGGPAREQYF	TGTGCCAGCAGTGAATTCGGGACAGGGGGACCTGCTAGGGAGCAGTACTTC